Following are 28 T cell receptor beta chains from one sample sequenced in a study of long-term antiretroviral therapy in people with HIV. This was the immunoSEQ v3.0 assay at survey level. Repertoires were generated with immunoSEQ multiplex PCR, while TCRdb's copy carries only in-frame clones and drops some. The table lists 20,000 to 25,000 clones, roughly 84% of them singletons. The sample here was unsorted PBMCs, taken 2.4 years after starting antiretroviral therapy. The receptors come from a man aged 35-49 years with HIV.

This clone was seen a few times. The rearrangement uses TRBV6-1 and TRBJ1-2; D ambiguous. The germline CDR1 and CDR2 sequences are MNHNS and SASEGT. The CDR3 totals 14 residues. V was trimmed by 3 bases and J by 4 bases, leaving 12 bases between them. Here the CDR3 reads CASSDSAGPYGYTF. The CDR3 DNA reads as TGTGCCAGCAGTGACTCGGCAGGCCCCTATGGCTACACCTTC.

The gene calls are TRBV28 and TRBJ2-7; 7 bases agree with TRBD1. J lost 2 bases, V lost 4 bases, and 2 bases had no gene match. CDR1 and CDR2 from the germline V gene are MDHEN and SYDVKM. The CDR3 contains 13 residues. DNA of the CDR3: TGTGCCAGCAGTTCGGACAGGCCCTACGAGCAGTACTTC. As protein: CASSSDRPYEQYF. Filled out from reference TRBV28 and TRBJ2-7, the complete variable domain reads DVKVTQSSRYLVKRTGEKVFLECVQDMDHENMFWYRQDPGLGLRLIYFSYDVKMKEKGDIPEGYSVSREKKERFSLILESASTNQTSMYLCASSSDRPYEQYFGPGTRLTVT.

This clone was counted a single time. The rearrangement links TRBV14 to TRBJ1-2, with 8 bases aligning to TRBD1. With V trimmed by 0 bases and J by 7 bases, 7 bases remained unmatched. CDR3 length: 15 residues. Germline CDR1 SGHDN, CDR2 FVKESK. The CDR3, as DNA: TGTGCCAGCAGCCAAGATCAGACAGGGGTCGGTGGCTACACCTTC. Amino acids: CASSQDQTGVGGYTF.

The J gene is TRBJ2-1, the V gene TRBV10-2, with no clear D. V gave up 7 bases and J gave up 0 bases, with 10 bases separating them. This CDR3 has 14 residues. Germline CDR1 WSHSY, CDR2 SAAADI. The CDR3 sequence is CASTETSSYNEQFF. CDR3 bases: TGCGCCAGCACGGAGACGAGCTCCTACAATGAGCAGTTCTTC.

The chain couples TRBV18 to TRBJ2-1; no reliable D call. In germline, CDR1 is KGHSH, CDR2 LQKENI. The CDR3 length is 12 residues. The V and J ends lost 3 bases and 5 bases respectively, with 5 bases between them. The CDR3 DNA follows: TGTGCCAGCTCACCCCAGAACAATGAGCAGTTCTTC. It specifies CASSPQNNEQFF.

The chain recombines TRBV29-1 with TRBJ2-5; 7 nucleotides agree with TRBD2. V trimming: 5 bases; J trimming: 5 bases; junction bases outside the gene matches: 5. CDR1 and CDR2 from the germline V gene are SQVTM and ANQGSEA. This CDR3 comprises 12 residues. CDR3 in DNA: TGCAGCGTTTTCCACGGGGGGGAGACCCAGTACTTC. It specifies CSVFHGGETQYF.

This rearrangement joins TRBV18 to TRBJ1-4; 7 nucleotides line up with TRBD1. With V trimmed by 3 bases and J by 7 bases, 2 bases remained unmatched. Per germline, CDR1 KGHSH and CDR2 LQKENI. The CDR3 has 13 residues. CDR3 in DNA: TGTGCCAGCTCACCGGGACAGACTGAAAAACTGTTTTTT. It yields the protein CASSPGQTEKLFF.

The rearrangement uses TRBV9 and TRBJ2-2; D may be TRBD1 (7 bases). This CDR3 region has 16 residues. CDR1 is SGDLS and CDR2 is YYNGEE in the germline V gene. V lost 4 bases and J lost 4, with 17 bases in between. Written as DNA, the CDR3 is TGTGCCAGCAGCTTTCCCAGGGGGGCCGGCACCGGGGAGCTGTTTTTT. It encodes CASSFPRGAGTGELFF. Drawing the rest from reference TRBV9 and TRBJ2-2, the complete variable domain is DSGVTQTPKHLITATGQRVTLRCSPRSGDLSVYWYQQSLDQGLQFLIQYYNGEERAKGNILERFSAQQFPDLHSELNLSSLELGDSALYFCASSFPRGAGTGELFFGEGSRLTVL.

This chain connects TRBV6-5 to TRBJ2-1; 7 nucleotides agree with TRBD2. Germline CDR1 MNHEY, CDR2 SVGAGI. V dropped 5 bases and J dropped 9; count of bases not matched to a gene: 7. The CDR3 is 13 amino acids. CDR3 coding DNA: TGTGCCAGCAGTGACCGGCGGGGGATTGAGCAGTTCTTC. Encoded protein: CASSDRRGIEQFF.

This rearrangement joins TRBV4-3 to TRBJ2-1; the D gene is possibly TRBD2 (6 bases). Trimming left V 1 base short and J 7 bases short, with 14 bases between. From germline, CDR1 is LGHNA and CDR2 YSLEER. The CDR3 runs to 15 residues. CDR3 amino acids: CASSQGGGQENEQFF. CDR3 coding DNA: TGCGCCAGCAGCCAAGGAGGAGGGCAGGAAAATGAGCAGTTCTTC.

This sequence joins TRBV27 and TRBJ1-4, with a weak D call TRBD1 (6 bases). Per germline, CDR1 MNHEY and CDR2 SMNVEV (reference sequence). The CDR3 loop spans 14 amino acids. Trimming shortened V by 8 bases and J by 3 bases, and 13 bases separated the two germline ends. Here the CDR3 DNA reads TGTGCCAGCGGGCTCGGGACACCTAATGAAAAACTGTTTTTT. Translation: CASGLGTPNEKLFF.

This clone was recorded only once. The CDR3 coding sequence is TGTGCCAGCAGCTTTCGGGCCCGGCAGTCCTACAATGAGCAGTTCTTC. Residues: CASSFRARQSYNEQFF. The J gene is TRBJ2-1, the V gene TRBV7-8; no firm D call. Trimming left V 3 bases short and J 1 base short, with 13 bases between. The CDR3 loop spans 16 amino acids. Germline-derived CDR1 and CDR2 are SGHVS and FQNEAQ.

The rearrangement links TRBV4-2 to TRBJ2-1, with unresolved D. V lost 0 bases and J 4 bases, leaving 16 bases between the germline ends. This CDR3 has 17 amino acids. The germline V gene encodes CDR1 LGHNA and CDR2 YNFKEQ. Here the CDR3 reads CASSQDTPDTFYNEQFF. The CDR3 DNA sequence: TGTGCCAGCAGCCAAGATACGCCAGATACTTTTTACAATGAGCAGTTCTTC.

CDR3 in DNA: TGCGCCAGCAGCTTGGCGGACTCCGGGCAGGAGCAGTACTTC. Its translation: CASSLADSGQEQYF. The chain carries TRBV5-1 and TRBJ2-7; D is perhaps TRBD2 (5 bases). The length of the CDR3 is 14 residues. V lost 0 bases and J lost 7, with 14 bases in between. CDR1 SGHRS and CDR2 YFSETQ come from the germline V gene.

This clone was counted once. The CDR3 is CASSQDGPSGQSTDTQYF. Written as DNA, the CDR3 is TGCGCCAGCAGCCAAGATGGACCTAGCGGACAGAGCACAGATACGCAGTATTTT. The chain links TRBV4-3 to TRBJ2-3; a weak D match, TRBD2 (7 bases). The CDR3 is 18 residues long. The germline V gene has CDR1 LGHNA and CDR2 YSLEER. V shed 0 bases and J shed 0 bases, with 16 bases lying between them.

The V and J genes are TRBV4-1 and TRBJ1-5; 11 bases are shared with TRBD1. V trimming: 0 bases; J trimming: 5 bases; junction bases outside the gene matches: 9. Germline V gene sequence: CDR1 MGHRA, CDR2 YSYEKL. There are 18 residues in the CDR3. The chain's CDR3 is CASSQEGGTGGVYQPQHF. The CDR3 DNA reads as TGCGCCAGCAGCCAAGAGGGTGGGACAGGGGGAGTTTATCAGCCCCAGCATTTT.

This chain links TRBV5-1 with TRBJ2-3; 10 bases are a match to TRBD2. The J segment lost 4 bases and the V segment lost 0 bases, leaving 8 bases of the junction unmatched. Germline V gives CDR1 SGHRS, CDR2 YFSETQ. The CDR3 runs to 17 residues. CDR3: CASSLVPAGGVSDTQYF. CDR3 DNA sequence: TGCGCCAGCAGCTTGGTTCCAGCGGGGGGGGTCTCAGATACGCAGTATTTT.

The gene calls are TRBV11-2 and TRBJ2-1; a weak D match, TRBD2 (6 bases). Germline V gives CDR1 SGHAT, CDR2 FQNNGV. Trimming cost V 6 bases and J 9 bases, with 15 bases left between them. This CDR3 is 13 amino acids long. This chain's CDR3 is CASRSVGTGEQFF. The CDR3, as DNA: TGTGCCAGCAGGTCGGTTGGGACTGGTGAGCAGTTCTTC. The entire variable domain, with the rest obtained from reference TRBV11-2 and TRBJ2-1, is as follows: EAGVAQSPRYKIIEKRQSVAFWCNPISGHATLYWYQQILGQGPKLLIQFQNNGVVDDSQLPKDRFSAERLKGVDSTLKIQPAKLEDSAVYLCASRSVGTGEQFFGPGTRLTVL.

The chain combines TRBV18 with TRBJ1-4; perhaps TRBD1 as D (5 bases). Trimming took off 1 base at V and 2 bases at J, with 11 bases between the two ends. The CDR3 sequence is 16 residues long. Germline loops: CDR1 KGHSH, CDR2 LQKENI. In nucleotides, the CDR3 is TGTGCCAGCTCACCACTGATGGGGGGTACTAATGAAAAACTGTTTTTT. Protein sequence: CASSPLMGGTNEKLFF.

This clone was counted once. The V gene is TRBV5-1, the J gene TRBJ1-5; unclear D gene. The germline V gene encodes CDR1 SGHRS and CDR2 YFSETQ. The CDR3 is 13 amino acids. With 3 bases removed from V and 5 bases from J, the gap between germline ends came to 9 bases. CDR3 amino acids: CASSSAGDQPQHF. The CDR3 DNA reads TGCGCCAGCAGCTCTGCCGGTGATCAGCCCCAGCATTTT.

V is TRBV10-3 and J is TRBJ2-3; the D gene could be TRBD1 or TRBD2 (5 bases each). Trimming took off 7 bases at V and 5 bases at J, with 16 bases between the two ends. Germline CDR1 ENHRY, CDR2 SYGVKD. This CDR3 has 14 amino acids. The CDR3 nucleotides read TGTGCCATCACCAGTAGGGGAGAGAGAGATACGCAGTATTTT. Protein: CAITSRGERDTQYF.

The chain employs TRBV7-2 and TRBJ2-7; possibly TRBD2 for D (6 bases). V lost 1 base to trimming and J lost 2 bases, with 12 bases between them. Germline CDR1 reads SGHTA; CDR2 reads FQGNSA. The CDR3 is 15 amino acids. DNA for the CDR3: TGTGCCAGCAGCTTAGGTTCGGAGGGGACCTACGAGCAGTACTTC. Its protein product is CASSLGSEGTYEQYF.

This chain connects TRBV4-3 to TRBJ2-1; 8 bases are a match to TRBD2. This CDR3 is built from 17 residues. Germline loops: CDR1 LGHNA, CDR2 YSLEER. Germline trimming cut 3 bases from V and 3 bases from J; bases unmatched to any gene: 10. For the CDR3, the DNA is TGCGCCAGCAGCCAGGGGGGGATAGCGGGGTTCTACAATGAGCAGTTCTTC. Translating gives CASSQGGIAGFYNEQFF.

The chain uses TRBV10-3 and TRBJ2-1, with a possible D match to TRBD2 (6 bases). Trimming took 4 bases from V and 9 from J, leaving 13 bases between them. This CDR3 has 13 amino acids. Germline CDR1 reads ENHRY; CDR2 reads SYGVKD. CDR3 residues: CAISATGDGEQFF. CDR3 nucleotides: TGTGCCATCAGTGCAACGGGAGACGGTGAGCAGTTCTTC.

This clone turned up a few times. This chain connects TRBV6-1 to TRBJ1-6; D call uncertain. This CDR3 has 15 amino acids. V lost 4 bases and J lost 0, with 7 bases in between. Germline values: CDR1 MNHNS, CDR2 SASEGT. CDR3 nucleotide sequence: TGTGCCAGCAGTGTGGCAAGCTCCTATAATTCACCCCTCCACTTT. Protein product: CASSVASSYNSPLHF.

The chain couples TRBV28 to TRBJ1-5, with TRBD1 matching 7 bases. The CDR3 contains 15 residues. Germline V gives CDR1 MDHEN, CDR2 SYDVKM. Trimming removed 8 bases from V and 3 bases from J; junction bases left unmatched: 10. CDR3 bases: TGTGCCAGCGGCCCACAGGGGAGGGACAATCAGCCCCAGCATTTT. Its translation is CASGPQGRDNQPQHF. Using reference TRBV28 and TRBJ1-5 for the parts outside the CDR3, the full variable domain is DVKVTQSSRYLVKRTGEKVFLECVQDMDHENMFWYRQDPGLGLRLIYFSYDVKMKEKGDIPEGYSVSREKKERFSLILESASTNQTSMYLCASGPQGRDNQPQHFGDGTRLSIL.

This clone was seen more than once but under ten times. The chain combines TRBV4-2 with TRBJ1-2; possibly TRBD1 for D (5 bases). Trimming took off 0 bases at V and 9 bases at J, with 14 bases between the two ends. CDR1 and CDR2 from the germline V gene are LGHNA and YNFKEQ. This CDR3 region has 14 residues. The CDR3: CASSQDGDSSRYTF. CDR3 sequence (DNA): TGTGCCAGCAGCCAAGATGGGGACTCATCCCGCTACACCTTC.

The chain joins TRBV6-1 to TRBJ2-3; 10 bases line up with TRBD2. Germline CDR1 reads MNHNS; CDR2 reads SASEGT. Trimming at V came to 11 bases and at J to 10 bases, leaving 15 bases not matched to a gene. CDR3 length: 14 residues. CDR3 amino acids: CAGWGAGGPLSQYF. CDR3 nucleotides: TGTGCCGGCTGGGGAGCGGGAGGGCCCCTCTCGCAGTATTTT.